The entry below describes one T cell receptor beta chain. The antigen remains unidentified. Primers: 60 V beta forward and 13 J beta reverse. Libraries were prepared by immunoSEQ multiplex PCR; TCRdb keeps only in-frame clonotypes and omits some of them. The sample contains some 70,000 clones, about 76% of which appear only once. Germline CDR1 is SGHTA and CDR2 is FQGNSA. J lost 0 bases, V lost 4 bases, and 5 bases had no gene match. CDR3 length: 15 amino acids. This sample stems from a study of glioma-infiltrating T cells after dendritic cell vaccination. Across the study: Patients had newly diagnosed or recurrent glioblastoma and received dendritic cell vaccines. The vaccine used monocyte-derived dendritic cells pulsed overnight with autologous tumor lysate.

Study conclusions and caveats: No direct clonality-survival link was found; a diverse polyclonal response may matter.

V and J are TRBV7-2 and TRBJ1-1, with 7 bases fitting TRBD1. This clonotype originated in a human donor with glioblastoma. This material consisted of blood, taken before dendritic cell vaccination. CDR3 protein: CASSYGDRMNTEAFF. The CDR3 DNA reads as TGTGCCAGCAGCTATGGGGACAGAATGAACACTGAAGCTTTCTTT.